The rows below give T cell receptor beta chains drawn from one sample of a study of T cells in Graves' hyperthyroidism and ophthalmopathy. TCRdb re-analysed the multiplex PCR reads in MiXCR, keeping a single row per CDR3 protein. The table shows around 400,000 distinct CDR3 sequences, with about 16% occurring only once. The sample consisted of blood. These receptors were taken from a woman aged 60-75 years with Graves' ophthalmopathy. Each CDR3 is given with its conserved first and last residue. The D gene is left open where the match is weak. Some rows have no size entry. The others give once, few or many, or a class for an expanded clone.

many | TRBJ2-7 | TRBV2 | TRBD1 | CASSRGPEQYF | TGTGCCAGCAGCAGGGGGCCCGAGCAGTACTTC
many | TRBJ2-5 | TRBV29-1 | TRBD2 | CSVRGGVYQETQYF | TGCAGCGTCCGGGGGGGGGTATACCAAGAGACCCAGTACTTC
many | TRBJ2-3 | TRBV6-1 | TRBD1 | CASSPGGKLADTQYF | TGTGCCAGCAGCCCAGGGGGCAAACTTGCAGATACGCAGTATTTT
many | TRBJ2-7 | TRBV28 | TRBD1 | CASRPGGTPYEQYF | TGTGCCAGCAGGCCAGGGGGTACCCCCTACGAGCAGTACTTC
NA | TRBJ2-1 | TRBV7-8 | TRBD2 | CASSAGGLAGGRQFF | TGTGCCAGCAGCGCAGGTGGTCTAGCGGGGGGTCGGCAGTTCTTC
NA | TRBJ2-1 | TRBV19 | NA | CASRTVGPYNEQFF | TGTGCCAGTAGGACAGTAGGACCTTACAATGAGCAGTTCTTC
many | TRBJ2-3 | TRBV7-2 | NA | CASSLLAPSTDTQYF | TGTGCCAGCAGCTTACTGGCTCCTAGCACAGATACGCAGTATTTT
few | TRBJ2-1 | TRBV12-3/TRBV12-4 | TRBD2 | CASRGTSSINEQFF | TGTGCCAGCAGGGGGACTAGCAGTATCAATGAGCAGTTCTTC
many | TRBJ1-1 | TRBV3-1 | NA | CASSLTANGEAFF | TGTGCCAGCAGCCTGACGGCTAATGGTGAAGCTTTCTTT
many | TRBJ2-5 | TRBV20-1 | NA | CSARDRRLETQYF | TGCAGTGCTAGAGATAGGAGGTTGGAGACCCAGTACTTC
NA | TRBJ2-1 | TRBV2 | TRBD1 | CASSRTGPGSYNEQFF | TGTGCCAGCAGTCGGACAGGGCCGGGATCCTACAATGAGCAGTTCTTC
few | TRBJ1-1 | TRBV29-1 | NA | CSVGRGGTEAFF | TGCAGCGTGGGTCGGGGAGGGACTGAAGCTTTCTTT
many | TRBJ2-1 | TRBV3-1 | NA | CASSQGYSSYNEQFF | TGTGCCAGCAGCCAAGGTTATAGCTCCTACAATGAGCAGTTCTTC
many | TRBJ2-5 | TRBV20-1 | TRBD2 | CSEAGAEETQYF | TGCAGTGAGGCGGGAGCGGAGGAGACCCAGTACTTC
many | TRBJ2-2 | TRBV11-2 | NA | CASSESTGRFSTGELFF | TGTGCCAGCAGCGAAAGCACGGGAAGGTTTAGCACCGGGGAGCTGTTTTTT
many | TRBJ2-3 | TRBV20-1 | TRBD2 | CSLREGTDTQYF | TGCAGTTTACGGGAGGGCACAGATACGCAGTATTTT
many | TRBJ2-4 | TRBV28 | TRBD2 | CASSGTSGRAMAKNIQYF | TGTGCCAGCAGTGGGACTAGCGGGAGGGCCATGGCCAAAAACATTCAGTACTTC
NA | TRBJ2-3 | TRBV7-2 | NA | CASSPEGGDTQYF | TGTGCCAGCAGCCCCGAGGGGGGTGATACGCAGTATTTT
NA | TRBJ2-2 | TRBV28 | NA | CASSLTLGHQNTGELFF | TGTGCCAGCAGTTTAACCCTGGGACACCAGAACACCGGGGAGCTGTTTTTT
many | TRBJ2-2 | TRBV5-5 | TRBD2 | CASSLDLAGVLTGELFF | TGTGCCAGCAGCTTGGATCTCGCGGGAGTGCTCACCGGGGAGCTGTTTTTT
many | TRBJ1-1 | TRBV3-1 | NA | CASSPWTEGTEAFF | TGTGCCAGCAGCCCTTGGACAGAAGGGACTGAAGCTTTCTTT
many | TRBJ1-4 | TRBV28 | TRBD1 | CASSFTDRWNEKLFF | TGTGCCAGCAGTTTTACGGACAGGTGGAATGAAAAACTGTTTTTT
NA | TRBJ1-3 | TRBV6-2/TRBV6-3 | TRBD1 | CASSGTGWNTIYF | TGTGCCAGCAGTGGGACAGGGTGGAACACCATATATTTT
many | TRBJ1-5 | TRBV5-6 | TRBD1 | CASSYGTDNQPQHF | TGTGCCAGCAGCTACGGGACAGACAATCAGCCCCAGCATTTT
NA | TRBJ1-1 | TRBV7-9 | NA | CASSQIRNTEAFF | TGTGCCAGCAGCCAGATTCGGAACACTGAAGCTTTCTTT
NA | TRBJ1-1 | TRBV14 | NA | CASNEVQGPTEAFF | TGTGCCAGCAACGAAGTCCAGGGCCCCACTGAAGCTTTCTTT
many | TRBJ1-1 | TRBV7-2 | NA | CASSPIPGTEAFF | TGTGCCAGCAGTCCGATCCCGGGGACTGAAGCTTTCTTT
many | TRBJ1-1 | TRBV29-1 | NA | CSAGGGGNTEAFF | TGCAGCGCCGGGGGGGGCGGAAACACTGAAGCTTTCTTT
NA | TRBJ2-1 | TRBV7-2 | NA | CASSLGGANSYNEQFF | TGTGCCAGCAGCTTAGGGGGGGCTAATTCGTATAATGAGCAGTTCTTC
many | TRBJ2-1 | TRBV12-3/TRBV12-4 | NA | CASLPPARDEQFF | TGTGCCAGCCTTCCCCCAGCTCGGGATGAGCAGTTCTTC
few | TRBJ2-2 | TRBV27 | TRBD2 | CASSLDPPTSGRAGAGELFF | TGTGCCAGCAGTTTGGATCCACCTACTAGCGGGAGGGCCGGCGCCGGGGAGCTGTTTTTT
many | TRBJ2-7 | TRBV5-1 | NA | CASSPGGDSYEQYF | TGCGCCAGCAGCCCCGGGGGGGACAGCTACGAGCAGTACTTC
many | TRBJ2-5 | TRBV12-3/TRBV12-4 | NA | CASRAWGEETQYF | TGTGCCAGCAGGGCCTGGGGGGAAGAGACCCAGTACTTC
few | TRBJ2-7 | TRBV20-1 | NA | CSARAESSYEQYF | TGCAGTGCTAGGGCGGAGAGCTCCTACGAGCAGTACTTC
many | TRBJ1-5 | TRBV5-1 | TRBD1 | CASSLGTGDQPQHF | TGCGCCAGCAGCTTGGGGACAGGGGATCAGCCCCAGCATTTT
NA | TRBJ1-4 | TRBV28 | TRBD1 | CATTVESGGEKLFF | TGTGCCACCACGGTTGAGTCAGGGGGTGAAAAACTGTTTTTT
many | TRBJ2-7 | TRBV18 | TRBD1 | CASSSGTEYEQYF | TGTGCCAGCTCGTCCGGGACAGAGTACGAGCAGTACTTC
many | TRBJ2-1 | TRBV3-1 | TRBD2 | CASSPNRIAGRVEQFF | TGTGCCAGCAGCCCTAATAGGATAGCGGGAAGGGTTGAGCAGTTCTTC
many | TRBJ2-7 | TRBV3-1 | TRBD2 | CASRQTSGRGEQYF | TGTGCCAGCAGGCAAACTAGCGGGAGGGGCGAGCAGTACTTC
many | TRBJ1-2 | TRBV12-3/TRBV12-4 | TRBD1 | CASSLDRVYGYTF | TGTGCCAGCAGTTTGGACAGGGTCTATGGCTACACCTTC
many | TRBJ2-3 | TRBV28 | TRBD2 | CASSSFVAGVRGTDTQYF | TGTGCCAGCAGTTCCTTTGTAGCGGGCGTCCGTGGCACAGATACGCAGTATTTT
many | TRBJ1-1 | TRBV30 | NA | CAWRPTGNTEAFF | TGTGCCTGGAGGCCGACAGGGAACACTGAAGCTTTCTTT
many | TRBJ2-7 | TRBV20-1 | TRBD2 | CSARGREGRSYEQYF | TGCAGTGCTAGAGGGCGGGAGGGACGCTCCTACGAGCAGTACTTC
NA | TRBJ2-3 | TRBV10-3 | NA | CAISEGGFSSTDTQYF | TGTGCCATCAGTGAGGGAGGGTTCTCTAGCACAGATACGCAGTATTTT
NA | TRBJ2-5 | TRBV24-1 | TRBD2 | CATSEPSGGGETQYF | TGTGCCACCAGTGAACCTAGCGGGGGGGGGGAGACCCAGTACTTC
few | TRBJ1-5 | TRBV10-2 | NA | CVSSDRPLGNQPQHF | TGTGTCAGCAGTGATAGGCCTCTCGGCAATCAGCCCCAGCATTTT
NA | TRBJ2-1 | TRBV27 | NA | CASSSTGPAYNEQFF | TGTGCCAGCAGTTCCACCGGTCCGGCCTACAATGAGCAGTTCTTC
many | TRBJ2-7 | TRBV5-1 | TRBD2 | CASSLVGTRISYEQYF | TGCGCCAGCAGCTTGGTCGGGACTAGAATATCCTACGAGCAGTACTTC
many | TRBJ2-5 | TRBV7-6 | TRBD2 | CASTTSGRRQETQYF | TGTGCCAGCACCACTAGCGGGAGACGTCAAGAGACCCAGTACTTC
few | TRBJ1-1 | TRBV6-2/TRBV6-3 | TRBD1 | CASSYSPRQGTEAFF | TGTGCCAGCAGTTACTCCCCACGACAGGGAACTGAAGCTTTCTTT
many | TRBJ2-7 | TRBV2 | TRBD2 | CASSERGSGAWYF | TGTGCCAGCAGTGAAAGGGGTAGCGGGGCATGGTACTTC
many | TRBJ1-2 | TRBV11-2 | NA | CASSLAHTGNYGYTF | TGTGCCAGCAGCTTAGCACACACAGGGAACTATGGCTACACCTTC
many | TRBJ2-3 | TRBV6-1 | TRBD2 | CASSEAGRADTQYF | TGTGCCAGCAGTGAGGCAGGGAGGGCAGATACGCAGTATTTT
many | TRBJ1-1 | TRBV24-1 | NA | CATSESGNTEAFF | TGTGCCACCAGTGAGAGCGGGAACACTGAAGCTTTCTTT
many | TRBJ2-7 | TRBV20-1 | NA | CSARDIGGTGEQYF | TGCAGTGCTAGAGATATTGGCGGGACGGGCGAGCAGTACTTC
few | TRBJ2-7 | TRBV4-2 | TRBD1 | CASSHQLPGQGTGEQYF | TGTGCCAGCAGCCACCAGCTTCCGGGACAGGGTACGGGCGAGCAGTACTTC
NA | TRBJ1-5 | TRBV28 | NA | CASKRPWSGGGHQPQHF | TGTGCCAGCAAGCGGCCGTGGTCGGGGGGAGGGCATCAGCCCCAGCATTTT